One and the same sample provided the 3 T cell receptor beta chains below, sequenced in a study of cytomegalovirus exposure and HLA in healthy donors (dated by TCRdb to the late 2010s). Libraries were built with the immunoSEQ multiplex PCR assay. A mixture of 60 forward primers for TCR Vbeta segments and 13 reverse primers for TCR Jbeta segments was used in the multiplex PCR. Entries here come from immuneACCESS through TCRdb and include only in-frame sequences with V and J called. Some clones fail to appear in such tables; in the studies checked, an unresolved V gene covers under half of the shortfall, and the cause of the remainder is unknown. The sample table lists about 140,000 clones, more than 60% of them with a count of one. The top ten hold about 3.1% of the sample. The sequenced sample consisted of PBMCs. Source of these receptors: a man aged 40-49 years in good health and CMV-seronegative.

The chain carries TRBV5-4 and TRBJ1-2, with 9 bases fitting TRBD1. V shed 3 bases and J 8 bases; nucleotides not matched to a gene: 8. Looked up from germline, CDR1 is SGHNT and CDR2 is YYREEE (reference sequence). The CDR3 spans 14 residues. CDR3 sequence (DNA): TGTGCCAGCAGCTCTAGAGACAGGGGGGAAGGCTACACCTTC. The encoded protein is CASSSRDRGEGYTF.

This chain joins TRBV7-3 and TRBJ2-2; 7 bases line up with TRBD2. Germline loops: CDR1 SGHTA, CDR2 FQGTGA. Trimming at V came to 1 base and at J to 1 base, leaving 3 bases not matched to a gene. The length of the CDR3 is 16 residues. In nucleotides, the CDR3 is TGTGCCAGCAGCTTAATGGCTAGCGGGAACACCGGGGAGCTGTTTTTT. Its protein product is CASSLMASGNTGELFF.

The rearrangement uses TRBV23-1 and TRBJ1-3, with TRBD1 identical over 10 bases. TRBV23-1 is identified as an open reading frame with a role that is uncertain. Unmatched junction bases numbered 10, after V lost 3 bases and J lost 8 bases. The CDR3 consists of 16 residues. The CDR3: CASSHPTRDRGHTIYF. Written as DNA, the CDR3 is TGCGCCAGCAGTCACCCGACCCGGGACAGGGGACACACCATATATTTT.